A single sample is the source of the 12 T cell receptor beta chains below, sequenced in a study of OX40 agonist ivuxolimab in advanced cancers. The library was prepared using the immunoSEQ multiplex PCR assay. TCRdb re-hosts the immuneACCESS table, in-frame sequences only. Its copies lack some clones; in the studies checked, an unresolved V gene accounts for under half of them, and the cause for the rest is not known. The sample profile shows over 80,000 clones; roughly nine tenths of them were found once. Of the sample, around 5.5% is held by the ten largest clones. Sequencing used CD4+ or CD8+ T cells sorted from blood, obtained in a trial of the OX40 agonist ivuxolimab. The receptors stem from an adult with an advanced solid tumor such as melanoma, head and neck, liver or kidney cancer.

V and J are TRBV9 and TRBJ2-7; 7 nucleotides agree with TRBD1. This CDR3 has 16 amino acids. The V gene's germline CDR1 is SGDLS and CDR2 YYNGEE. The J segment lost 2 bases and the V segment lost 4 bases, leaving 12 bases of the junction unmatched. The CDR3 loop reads CASSPHQGVTAYEQYF. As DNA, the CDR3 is TGTGCCAGCAGCCCGCACCAGGGGGTCACAGCCTACGAGCAGTACTTC. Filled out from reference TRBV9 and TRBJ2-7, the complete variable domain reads DSGVTQTPKHLITATGQRVTLRCSPRSGDLSVYWYQQSLDQGLQFLIQYYNGEERAKGNILERFSAQQFPDLHSELNLSSLELGDSALYFCASSPHQGVTAYEQYFGPGTRLTVT.

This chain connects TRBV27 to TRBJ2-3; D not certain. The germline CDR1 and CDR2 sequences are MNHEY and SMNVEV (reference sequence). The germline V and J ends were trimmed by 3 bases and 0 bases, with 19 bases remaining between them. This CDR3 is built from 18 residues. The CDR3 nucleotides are TGTGCCAGCAGTTTTTTAGGCCGCGGCCGATCTAGCACAGATACGCAGTATTTT. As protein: CASSFLGRGRSSTDTQYF.

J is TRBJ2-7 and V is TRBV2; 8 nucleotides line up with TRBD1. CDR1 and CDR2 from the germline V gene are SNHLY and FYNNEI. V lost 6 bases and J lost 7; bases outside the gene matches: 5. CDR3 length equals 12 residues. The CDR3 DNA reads TGTGCCAGCAGGTCCGACAGGGGAGAGCAGTACTTC. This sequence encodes CASRSDRGEQYF.

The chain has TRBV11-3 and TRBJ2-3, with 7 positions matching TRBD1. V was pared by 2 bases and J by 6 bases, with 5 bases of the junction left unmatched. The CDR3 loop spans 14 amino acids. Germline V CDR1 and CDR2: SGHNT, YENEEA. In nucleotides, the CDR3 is TGTGCCAGCAGCTTAAACAGGGGATCGGATACGCAGTATTTT. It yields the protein CASSLNRGSDTQYF. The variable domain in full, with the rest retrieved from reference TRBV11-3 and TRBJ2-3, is EAGVVQSPRYKIIEKKQPVAFWCNPISGHNTLYWYLQNLGQGPELLIRYENEEAVDDSQLPKDRFSAERLKGVDSTLKIQPAELGDSAVYLCASSLNRGSDTQYFGPGTRLTVL.

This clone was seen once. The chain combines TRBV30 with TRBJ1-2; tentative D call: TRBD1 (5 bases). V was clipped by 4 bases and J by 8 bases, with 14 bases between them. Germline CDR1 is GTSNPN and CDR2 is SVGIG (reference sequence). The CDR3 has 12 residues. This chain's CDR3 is CAWKRGGGGYTF. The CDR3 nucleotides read TGTGCCTGGAAAAGGGGAGGAGGCGGCTACACCTTC.

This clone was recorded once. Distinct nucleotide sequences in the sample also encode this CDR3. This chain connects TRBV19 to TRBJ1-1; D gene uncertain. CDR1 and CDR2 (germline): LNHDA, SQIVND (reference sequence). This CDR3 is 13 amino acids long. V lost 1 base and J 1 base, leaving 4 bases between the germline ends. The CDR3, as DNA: TGTGCCAGTAGTATAGGCAGGAACACTGAAGCTTTCTTT. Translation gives CASSIGRNTEAFF.

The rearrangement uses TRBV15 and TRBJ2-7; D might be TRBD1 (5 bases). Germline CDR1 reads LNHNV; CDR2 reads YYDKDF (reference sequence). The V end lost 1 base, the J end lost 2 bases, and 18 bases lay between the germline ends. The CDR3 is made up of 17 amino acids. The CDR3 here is CATSRGSYGAAAYEQYF. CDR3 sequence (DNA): TGTGCCACCAGCAGAGGCTCCTATGGGGCAGCAGCCTACGAGCAGTACTTC. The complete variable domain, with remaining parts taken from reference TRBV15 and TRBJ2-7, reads DAMVIQNPRYQVTQFGKPVTLSCSQTLNHNVMYWYQQKSSQAPKLLFHYYDKDFNNEADTPDNFQSRRPNTSFCFLDIRSPGLGDTAMYLCATSRGSYGAAAYEQYFGPGTRLTVT.

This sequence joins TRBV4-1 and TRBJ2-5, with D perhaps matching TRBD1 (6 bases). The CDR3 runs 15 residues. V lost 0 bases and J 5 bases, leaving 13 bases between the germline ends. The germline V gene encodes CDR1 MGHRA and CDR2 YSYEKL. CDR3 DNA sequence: TGCGCCAGCAGCCAAGATAACAGGGTTAGGGAGACCCAGTACTTC. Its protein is CASSQDNRVRETQYF.

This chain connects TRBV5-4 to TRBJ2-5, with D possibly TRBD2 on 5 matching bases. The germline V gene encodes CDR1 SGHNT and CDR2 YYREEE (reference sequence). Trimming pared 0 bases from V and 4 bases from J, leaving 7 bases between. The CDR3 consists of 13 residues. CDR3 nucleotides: TGTGCCAGCAGCTTGGATCGGGGAGAGACCCAGTACTTC. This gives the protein CASSLDRGETQYF.

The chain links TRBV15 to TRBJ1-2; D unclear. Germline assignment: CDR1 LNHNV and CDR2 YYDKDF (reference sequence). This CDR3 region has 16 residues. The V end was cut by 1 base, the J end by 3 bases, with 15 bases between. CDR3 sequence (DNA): TGTGCCACCAGCAGAGCTCTGGAGACTGGGGACTATGGCTACACCTTC. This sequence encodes CATSRALETGDYGYTF.

The DNA of the CDR3 is TGTGCCAGCAGCTTGGCCGGGGGGATAGGCTACACCTTC. It translates to CASSLAGGIGYTF. The rearrangement links TRBV5-4 to TRBJ1-2, with D perhaps TRBD1 (5 bases). The CDR3 length is 13 residues. Germline V gene data show CDR1 as SGHNT and CDR2 as YYREEE (reference sequence). V was shortened by 0 bases and J by 8 bases, with 11 bases between the two germline ends.

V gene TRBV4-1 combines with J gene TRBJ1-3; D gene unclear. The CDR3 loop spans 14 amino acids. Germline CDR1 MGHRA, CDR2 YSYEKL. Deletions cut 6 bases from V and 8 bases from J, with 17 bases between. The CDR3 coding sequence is TGCGCCAGCAGTTGGGAACACCAGTCGGACACCATATATTTT. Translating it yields CASSWEHQSDTIYF.